These 29 T cell receptor beta chains came from one sample sequenced in a study of CD8 T cells in Susac syndrome. Random hexamers primed reverse transcription of about 0.5 to 1 ug RNA. TCRdb reanalysed the immunoSEQ multiplex PCR reads using MiXCR and keeps one entry per CDR3 protein. The sample gives around 71,000 distinct CDR3 sequences, roughly 93% of which show up once; about 0.15% is in the top ten. Material for sequencing was CD4+ T cells from PBMCs. The source of these receptors is a human donor with Susac syndrome.

CDR3 coding DNA: TGTGCCAGCAGCAGTTACAGGGACACAGATACGCAGTATTTT. Protein sequence: CASSSYRDTDTQYF. The chain uses TRBV14 and TRBJ2-3; maybe TRBD1 (6 bases). This CDR3 spans 14 amino acids. Trimming shortened V by 5 bases and J by 2 bases, and 11 bases separated the two germline ends. Germline V lookup: CDR1 SGHDN, CDR2 FVKESK.

V usage is TRBV20-1 and J usage is TRBJ2-1; D unclear. With 1 base removed from V and 1 base from J, the gap between germline ends came to 14 bases. CDR3 size: 16 residues. Germline lookup yields CDR1 DFQATT and CDR2 SNEGSKA (reference sequence). CDR3 region: CSARAGLAKSYNEQFF. Written as DNA, the CDR3 is TGCAGTGCTAGAGCGGGCCTGGCGAAATCCTACAATGAGCAGTTCTTC.

The gene calls are TRBV5-1 and TRBJ2-5; unclear D gene. Between the trimmed V and J ends, which lost 0 bases and 5 bases, there was a span of 14 bases. This CDR3 is 15 amino acids long. CDR1 and CDR2 (germline): SGHRS, YFSETQ. The DNA of the CDR3 is TGCGCCAGCAGCTTGGAGGCGGACCTTCATGAGACCCAGTACTTC. Its translation: CASSLEADLHETQYF.

As to this clonotype: The missing conserved phenylalanine or tryptophan at the end of this CDR3 makes a read error likely. J is TRBJ2-7 and V is TRBV5-1; D is unclear. This CDR3 has 14 residues. V was cut by 7 bases and J by 0 bases, with 14 bases left in between. CDR1 and CDR2 (germline): SGHRS, YFSETQ. CDR3 protein: CASGDGSLSYEQYL. CDR3 nucleotide sequence: TGCGCCAGCGGAGATGGGTCTCTCTCCTACGAGCAGTACCTC.

The V call is TRBV20-1, the J call TRBJ2-2, with 10 bases lining up with TRBD2. The germline V gene encodes CDR1 DFQATT and CDR2 SNEGSKA (reference sequence). V was clipped by 3 bases and J by 6 bases; unmatched bases: 10. This CDR3 has 16 residues. This CDR3 is CSARIPGLASSGELFF. In DNA, the CDR3 is TGCAGTGCTAGGATACCGGGACTAGCGTCATCCGGGGAGCTGTTTTTT.

The J gene is TRBJ2-7, the V gene TRBV5-1, with D possibly TRBD2 on 6 matching bases. V lost 0 bases to trimming and J lost 7 bases, with 17 bases between them. CDR3 length: 15 amino acids. The germline V gene encodes CDR1 SGHRS and CDR2 YFSETQ. CDR3: CASSLELGGRGEQYF. The CDR3 coding sequence is TGCGCCAGCAGCTTGGAACTCGGGGGACGGGGGGAGCAGTACTTC. The complete variable domain, with remaining parts taken from reference TRBV5-1 and TRBJ2-7, reads KAGVTQTPRYLIKTRGQQVTLSCSPISGHRSVSWYQQTPGQGLQFLFEYFSETQRNKGNFPGRFSGRQFSNSRSEMNVSTLELGDSALYLCASSLELGGRGEQYFGPGTRLTVT.

The rearrangement links TRBV5-1 to TRBJ2-1; no firm D call. CDR1 and CDR2 (germline): SGHRS, YFSETQ. The CDR3 consists of 12 residues. Deletions cut 5 bases from V and 12 bases from J, with 15 bases between. The CDR3 spells CASSADRVGQFF. The DNA of the CDR3 is TGCGCCAGCAGTGCAGATAGGGTCGGGCAGTTCTTC.

V gene TRBV28 combines with J gene TRBJ1-2; D possibly corresponds to TRBD1 (5 bases). Germline loops: CDR1 MDHEN, CDR2 SYDVKM. This CDR3 is 13 amino acids long. V was pared by 5 bases and J by 4 bases, with 11 bases between. The CDR3 DNA follows: TGTGCCAGCAGTGGAGACAGTGTCTATGGCTACACCTTC. Encoded protein: CASSGDSVYGYTF.

The DNA for the CDR3 is TGCAGTGCTCAGACACGCCAGGCCCAGCCCCAGCATTTT. Its translation: CSAQTRQAQPQHF. The rearrangement links TRBV20-1 to TRBJ1-5; D is unclear. V dropped 5 bases and J dropped 7 bases, with 15 bases sitting between them. Germline loops: CDR1 DFQATT, CDR2 SNEGSKA (reference sequence). CDR3 size: 13 residues.

This chain uses TRBV19 with TRBJ2-7; TRBD1 matches at 9 bases. This CDR3 region has 15 residues. The V gene's germline CDR1 is LNHDA and CDR2 SQIVND (reference sequence). J gave up 3 bases and V 4 bases, and 7 bases lay outside the gene matches. In DNA form, the CDR3 reads TGTGCCAGTAGTAAACGTTGGACAGGGGACTACGAGCAGTACTTC. It codes for CASSKRWTGDYEQYF.

V is TRBV19 and J is TRBJ1-4, with TRBD1 identical over 10 bases. CDR1 LNHDA and CDR2 SQIVND come from the germline V gene (reference sequence). The ends lost 5 bases at V and 7 bases at J; junction bases unmatched: 7. This CDR3 comprises 15 residues. The CDR3 nucleotides are TGTGCCAGTAGTGGGACAGGGGCCGGGGGTGAAAAACTGTTTTTT. It encodes CASSGTGAGGEKLFF. Supplemented by reference TRBV19 and TRBJ1-4, the full variable domain reads DGGITQSPKYLFRKEGQNVTLSCEQNLNHDAMYWYRQDPGQGLRLIYYSQIVNDFQKGDIAEGYSVSREKKESFPLTVTSAQKNPTAFYLCASSGTGAGGEKLFFGSGTQLSVL.

This chain links TRBV7-9 with TRBJ1-1; D not certain. The CDR3 totals 15 residues. Germline loops: CDR1 SEHNR, CDR2 FQNEAQ (reference sequence). The V end was cut by 5 bases, the J end by 0 bases, with 13 bases between. The CDR3, as DNA: TGTGCCAGCAGCCTTGAGGAGTTCATGAACACTGAAGCTTTCTTT. It encodes CASSLEEFMNTEAFF.

The chain combines TRBV7-2 with TRBJ2-5; the D gene is possibly TRBD1 (5 bases). V was trimmed by 3 bases and J by 5 bases, leaving 10 bases between them. The CDR3 totals 13 residues. Per germline, CDR1 SGHTA and CDR2 FQGNSA. CDR3 sequence (DNA): TGTGCCAGCAGCTTTCAGGGCGAGGAGACCCAGTACTTC. Amino acids: CASSFQGEETQYF. Full variable domain (missing parts from reference TRBV7-2 and TRBJ2-5): GAGVSQSPSNKVTEKGKDVELRCDPISGHTALYWYRQSLGQGLEFLIYFQGNSAPDKSGLPSDRFSAERTGGSVSTLTIQRTQQEDSAVYLCASSFQGEETQYFGPGTRLLVL.

V usage is TRBV4-1 and J usage is TRBJ2-1; TRBD2 aligns across 13 bases. J gave up 8 bases and V 1 base, and 11 bases lay outside the gene matches. This CDR3 spans 18 amino acids. The V gene's germline CDR1 is MGHRA and CDR2 YSYEKL. CDR3 sequence reads: CASSQGGLAGAINDEQFF. CDR3 sequence (DNA): TGCGCCAGCAGCCAAGGAGGACTAGCGGGGGCAATTAACGATGAGCAGTTCTTC.

In its sample, this clonotype was seen once. The chain uses TRBV2 and TRBJ2-2, with no clear D. The CDR3 contains 14 residues. Trimming took off 1 base at V and 5 bases at J, with 8 bases between the two ends. CDR1 SNHLY and CDR2 FYNNEI come from the germline V gene. DNA for the CDR3: TGTGCCAGCAGTGAAGAGGCCGCAACCGGGGAGCTGTTTTTT. The encoded protein is CASSEEAATGELFF.

The DNA of the CDR3 is TGTGCCTGGGGTCCGGGACAGGGGACCATTCAGCCCCAGCATTTT. This sequence encodes CAWGPGQGTIQPQHF. The rearrangement joins TRBV30 to TRBJ1-5; the match to TRBD1 covers 10 bases. The trim removed 5 bases at V and 6 bases at J, leaving 10 bases unmatched. CDR1 is GTSNPN and CDR2 is SVGIG in the germline V gene (reference sequence). This CDR3 spans 15 amino acids.

CDR3 amino acids: CASSYSDSYNSPLHF. The CDR3 DNA follows: TGTGCCAGCAGTTACTCGGACTCCTATAATTCACCCCTCCACTTT. V is TRBV6-5 and J is TRBJ1-6, with D hard to call. V gave up 0 bases and J gave up 0 bases, with 3 bases separating them. CDR1 and CDR2 (germline): MNHEY, SVGAGI. This CDR3 comprises 15 residues.

This chain connects TRBV2 to TRBJ2-5; 7 positions agree with TRBD2. Losses at the gene ends were 6 bases for V and 1 base for J; bases not matched to a gene: 5. CDR1 is SNHLY and CDR2 is FYNNEI in the germline V gene. This CDR3 is built from 14 residues. CDR3 loop: CASSAGLVQETQYF. The CDR3 nucleotides are TGTGCCAGCAGCGCTGGACTAGTCCAAGAGACCCAGTACTTC.

The chain couples TRBV7-9 to TRBJ2-1; the D is unclear. In germline, CDR1 is SEHNR, CDR2 FQNEAQ (reference sequence). V was clipped by 4 bases and J by 3 bases, with 13 bases between them. The CDR3 contains 15 residues. The CDR3 bases are TGTGCCAGCAGCTCCCCGGGTAGGGACTACAATGAGCAGTTCTTC. It translates to CASSSPGRDYNEQFF.

This rearrangement joins TRBV7-2 to TRBJ1-1; TRBD1 is a possible D gene (6 bases). Trimming left V 5 bases short and J 5 bases short, with 15 bases between. This CDR3 has 14 amino acids. Germline CDR1 and CDR2: SGHTA and FQGNSA. CDR3 residues: CASSEQGWGTEAFF. The CDR3 nucleotides are TGTGCCAGCAGCGAACAGGGATGGGGTACTGAAGCTTTCTTT. Drawing the rest from reference TRBV7-2 and TRBJ1-1, the complete variable domain is GAGVSQSPSNKVTEKGKDVELRCDPISGHTALYWYRQSLGQGLEFLIYFQGNSAPDKSGLPSDRFSAERTGGSVSTLTIQRTQQEDSAVYLCASSEQGWGTEAFFGQGTRLTVV.

This chain joins TRBV19 and TRBJ2-7; 8 bases match TRBD2. The V gene's germline CDR1 is LNHDA and CDR2 SQIVND (reference sequence). J gave up 0 bases and V 10 bases, and 8 bases lay outside the gene matches. This CDR3 spans 14 amino acids. CDR3 loop: CATSLRGGSYEQYF. The DNA of the CDR3 is TGTGCCACCAGTCTCCGGGGGGGCTCCTACGAGCAGTACTTC.

J is TRBJ1-5 and V is TRBV7-2; D is unresolved. The CDR3 length is 12 residues. V lost 1 base and J 8 bases, leaving 6 bases between the germline ends. Germline V gene data show CDR1 as SGHTA and CDR2 as FQGNSA. CDR3 in amino acids: CASSLGQEPQHF. For the CDR3, the DNA is TGTGCCAGCAGCTTAGGCCAGGAGCCCCAGCATTTT.

The rearrangement uses TRBV7-2 and TRBJ1-5; D possibly corresponds to TRBD1 (6 bases). The length of the CDR3 is 16 residues. V shed 3 bases and J shed 6 bases, with 18 bases lying between them. CDR1 SGHTA and CDR2 FQGNSA come from the germline V gene. The CDR3 nucleotides read TGTGCCAGCAGCTTTACGGGTACAGGGCTGGGTCAGCCCCAGCATTTT. Encoded protein: CASSFTGTGLGQPQHF.

This clonotype was found once. The rearrangement links TRBV2 to TRBJ2-7; the D gene is possibly TRBD1 (6 bases). The CDR3 runs 13 residues. Trimming took off 10 bases at V and 2 bases at J, with 15 bases between the two ends. The germline gives CDR1 SNHLY, CDR2 FYNNEI. For the CDR3, the DNA is TGTGCCACCCGGAAGGGGGTCACCTACGAGCAGTACTTC. This sequence encodes CATRKGVTYEQYF.

The J gene is TRBJ2-7, the V gene TRBV3-1; D is undetermined. This CDR3 is built from 12 residues. From germline, CDR1 is LGHDT and CDR2 YNNKEL (reference sequence). V lost 1 base and J lost 6, with 7 bases in between. The CDR3 DNA is TGTGCCAGCAGCCAAGCCTCGGGCGAGCAGTACTTC. Translated: CASSQASGEQYF.

The chain links TRBV6-2 or TRBV6-3 to TRBJ2-7; D perhaps matches TRBD1 (5 bases). Germline CDR1 and CDR2: MNHEY and SVGEGT. Trimming stripped 2 bases from V and 3 bases from J, with 14 bases between. CDR3 length: 15 residues. CDR3 residues: CASSYPGQGYYEQYF. CDR3 in DNA: TGTGCCAGCAGTTACCCTGGACAAGGCTACTACGAGCAGTACTTC.

The J gene is TRBJ1-3, the V gene TRBV9, with D perhaps TRBD1 (5 bases). CDR1 is SGDLS and CDR2 is YYNGEE in the germline V gene. V gave up 4 bases and J gave up 4 bases, with 12 bases separating them. The CDR3 runs 14 residues. CDR3 loop: CASSPRDGGNTIYF. The CDR3 DNA follows: TGTGCCAGCAGCCCTAGGGACGGGGGAAACACCATATATTTT.

This sequence joins TRBV7-2 and TRBJ2-7; D is unresolved. V was pared by 2 bases and J by 3 bases, with 8 bases between. This CDR3 is built from 13 residues. Germline CDR1 SGHTA, CDR2 FQGNSA. The chain's CDR3 is CASSLSWVYEQYF. The CDR3 DNA is TGTGCCAGCAGCTTAAGCTGGGTCTACGAGCAGTACTTC.

This sequence joins TRBV3-1 and TRBJ2-1; 9 bases line up with TRBD2. Germline assignment: CDR1 LGHDT and CDR2 YNNKEL (reference sequence). J gave up 9 bases and V 0 bases, and 6 bases lay outside the gene matches. This CDR3 has 15 residues. The CDR3 spells CASSQDGGGAREQFF. CDR3 DNA: TGTGCCAGCAGCCAAGATGGCGGGGGGGCCCGTGAGCAGTTCTTC.